Listed below are T cell receptor beta chains from one sample, sequenced in a study of blood T cell repertoires in COVID-19. This table comes from immunoSEQ multiplex PCR, and its TCRdb copy is limited to in-frame clones, with some not included. Of around 240,000 clones in the sample, roughly 86% were seen once. Sequencing input: peripheral blood. These receptors were collected from a woman younger than 45 who had recovered from COVID-19. Both conserved end residues are part of each CDR3. Each record gives: CDR3 protein, CDR3 DNA, clone size, D gene, J gene, V gene. D genes are given only for firm matches. Not all rows give a size; the values are once, few, many and, for expanded clones, a class.

CASSLYLGQGITGELFF	TGTGCCAGCAGCTTATACCTTGGACAGGGTATCACCGGGGAGCTGTTTTTT	-	TRBD1	TRBJ2-2	TRBV7-9
CASSLDRLAGDNEQFF	TGTGCCAGCAGCTTAGACCGGCTAGCGGGGGACAATGAGCAGTTCTTC	-	TRBD2	TRBJ2-1	TRBV11-2
CASSLVQGGGYTF	TGTGCCAGCAGCTTGGTCCAGGGAGGCGGCTACACCTTC	-	-	TRBJ1-2	TRBV5-5
CASSPELVSNYEQYF	TGCGCCAGCAGTCCGGAATTGGTTAGCAACTACGAGCAGTACTTC	few	-	TRBJ2-7	TRBV5-1
CASSPQTGARGYTF	TGTGCCAGTAGCCCACAGACAGGGGCGCGTGGCTACACCTTC	-	TRBD1	TRBJ1-2	TRBV19
CASSQDFNNEQFF	TGCGCCAGCAGTCAGGACTTCAACAATGAGCAGTTCTTC	-	-	TRBJ2-1	TRBV4-1
CASSLGQGRLDEQFF	TGTGCCAGCAGCTTAGGACAGGGCAGGCTCGATGAGCAGTTCTTC	few	TRBD1	TRBJ2-1	TRBV7-9
CASSPPDYGANVLTF	TGTGCCAGCTCACCGCCAGACTATGGGGCCAACGTCCTGACTTTC	-	-	TRBJ2-6	TRBV18
CASSQESRASYEQYF	TGCGCCAGCAGCCAGGAGTCCAGGGCTTCCTACGAGCAGTACTTC	once	-	TRBJ2-7	TRBV4-1
CASSYSPRTNYEQYF	TGTGCCAGCAGTTACTCCCCCAGGACTAACTACGAGCAGTACTTC	-	-	TRBJ2-7	TRBV6-5
CASRGTELNEKLFF	TGTGCCAGCAGAGGCACAGAGCTCAATGAAAAACTGTTTTTT	once	-	TRBJ1-4	TRBV2
CASSLYQASGGTTDTQYF	TGTGCCAGCAGCCTGTACCAGGCTAGCGGGGGGACCACAGATACGCAGTATTTT	-	TRBD2	TRBJ2-3	TRBV9
CAISEQIRGAPFSNQPQHF	TGTGCCATCAGTGAGCAGATCAGGGGGGCTCCTTTTAGCAATCAGCCCCAGCATTTT	-	TRBD1	TRBJ1-5	TRBV10-3
CASKGWTATNEKLFF	TGTGCCAGCAAGGGGTGGACCGCAACTAATGAAAAACTGTTTTTT	-	-	TRBJ1-4	TRBV2
CASSFSVSGNTIYF	TGTGCCAGCAGCTTTAGTGTCTCTGGAAACACCATATATTTT	-	-	TRBJ1-3	TRBV7-9
CASSLTGKNGYTF	TGCGCCAGCAGCTTGACAGGGAAGAATGGCTACACCTTC	-	-	TRBJ1-2	TRBV5-1
CASSLIALEGRDTQYF	TGTGCCAGCAGCTTAATAGCCCTAGAAGGAAGAGATACGCAGTATTTT	-	-	TRBJ2-3	TRBV7-2
CASSEVLQRDVGYTF	TGTGCCAGCAGTGAGGTATTGCAGAGGGATGTTGGCTACACCTTC	-	-	TRBJ1-2	TRBV6-1
CASSLANQGSYEQYF	TGCGCCAGCAGCTTGGCCAACCAGGGGAGCTACGAGCAGTACTTC	-	-	TRBJ2-7	TRBV5-1
CASSPVGGPGNSYEQYF	TGCGCCAGCAGCCCTGTGGGCGGACCAGGGAATTCCTACGAGCAGTACTTC	-	-	TRBJ2-7	TRBV4-1
CASSLSIPTGATNEKLFF	TGTGCCAGTAGCCTCTCGATTCCAACAGGTGCAACTAATGAAAAACTGTTTTTT	-	-	TRBJ1-4	TRBV19
CASSYLAGAGDTQYF	TGTGCCAGCAGCTATTTAGCGGGGGCTGGAGATACGCAGTATTTT	-	TRBD2	TRBJ2-3	TRBV7-6
CASSLWGDSNTGELFF	TGTGCCAGCAGCTTATGGGGGGACTCGAACACCGGGGAGCTGTTTTTT	-	-	TRBJ2-2	TRBV3-1/TRBV3-2
CASSPTGGRGNQPQHF	TGTGCCAGCAGCCCTACAGGGGGTAGGGGCAATCAGCCCCAGCATTTT	-	TRBD1	TRBJ1-5	TRBV7-9
CASSSDTGELFF	TGTGCCAGCAGCTCAGACACCGGGGAGCTGTTTTTT	-	-	TRBJ2-2	TRBV3-1/TRBV3-2